These 28 T cell receptor beta chains were sequenced from one sample in a study of cytotoxic CD8 clonotypes in ibrutinib-treated CLL. Only in-frame clones appear in the TCRdb table, and some are missing; sequencing was by immunoSEQ multiplex PCR. The data show 250,000 or so clones, with under 80% seen just once and over 15% held by the top ten. The specimen comprised PBMCs, sampled after 24 months of ibrutinib treatment. The source is a human donor with chronic lymphocytic leukemia.

The chain has TRBV4-3 and TRBJ2-1, with TRBD2 identical over 13 bases. Trimming cost V 3 bases and J 9 bases; bases outside gene matches: 8. The CDR3 loop spans 16 amino acids. The germline V gene has CDR1 LGHNA and CDR2 YSLEER. CDR3 loop: CASSHLGLAGAGEQFF. The CDR3 region has the DNA TGCGCCAGCAGCCATCTAGGACTAGCGGGGGCGGGTGAGCAGTTCTTC.

CDR3 coding DNA: TGCAGCGTTACCTCAGAGGCTCCCGGGGAGCTGTTTTTT. Protein sequence: CSVTSEAPGELFF. The chain carries TRBV29-1 and TRBJ2-2; D remains ambiguous. Germline-derived CDR1 and CDR2 are SQVTM and ANQGSEA. The CDR3 covers 13 residues. V gave up 5 bases and J gave up 6 bases, with 13 bases separating them.

The J gene is TRBJ2-7, the V gene TRBV5-4; TRBD1 agrees at 7 bases. Losses at the gene ends were 4 bases for V and 0 bases for J; bases not matched to a gene: 4. The CDR3 runs to 14 residues. Germline values: CDR1 SGHNT, CDR2 YYREEE (reference sequence). The DNA for the CDR3 is TGTGCCAGCAGCCACCGGGACAGCTCCTACGAGCAGTACTTC. It translates to CASSHRDSSYEQYF. Supplemented by reference TRBV5-4 and TRBJ2-7, the full variable domain reads ETGVTQSPTHLIKTRGQQVTLRCSSQSGHNTVSWYQQALGQGPQFIFQYYREEENGRGNFPPRFSGLQFPNYSSELNVNALELDDSALYLCASSHRDSSYEQYFGPGTRLTVT.

This clone has only a few counts. The chain has TRBV19 and TRBJ2-1, with TRBD2 as a possible D gene (6 bases). Germline values: CDR1 LNHDA, CDR2 SQIVND (reference sequence). This CDR3 has 12 amino acids. Trimming removed 4 bases from V and 12 bases from J, with 13 bases in between. The CDR3 DNA reads as TGTGCCAGTAGTAGGGGGTTGGAGGGGCAGTTCTTC. Encoded protein: CASSRGLEGQFF.

This clone was observed a few times. The J gene is TRBJ2-7, the V gene TRBV7-8; TRBD1 agrees at 8 bases. Germline CDR1 reads SGHVS; CDR2 reads FQNEAQ. The CDR3 loop spans 13 amino acids. The junction had 9 bases not matched to a gene; V was cut back by 5 bases and J by 9 bases. As DNA, the CDR3 is TGTGCCAGCAGCCGGGACAGGTCCCAAGGGCAGTACTTC. Translation: CASSRDRSQGQYF.

This chain joins TRBV20-1 and TRBJ2-5; D remains unclear. The germline V gene has CDR1 DFQATT and CDR2 SNEGSKA (reference sequence). The V end lost 3 bases, the J end lost 4 bases, and 6 bases lay between the germline ends. This CDR3 spans 11 amino acids. Here the CDR3 reads CSARIVETQYF. CDR3 sequence (DNA): TGCAGTGCTAGGATTGTAGAGACCCAGTACTTC.

The chain couples TRBV2 to TRBJ2-7, with a weak D call TRBD1 (7 bases). This CDR3 has 12 residues. The germline V gene encodes CDR1 SNHLY and CDR2 FYNNEI. This CDR3 is CVLQGGPYEQYF. DNA for the CDR3: TGTGTATTGCAGGGGGGTCCCTACGAGCAGTACTTC. The complete variable domain, with remaining parts taken from reference TRBV2 and TRBJ2-7, reads EPEVTQTPSHQVTQMGQEVILRCVPISNHLYFYWYRQILGQKVEFLVSFYNNEISEKSEIFDDQFSVERPDGSNFTLKIRSTKLEDSAMYFCVLQGGPYEQYFGPGTRLTVT.

This clone is a singleton in its sample. The chain couples TRBV7-8 to TRBJ2-7; tentatively, D is TRBD1 (6 bases). The CDR3 covers 14 residues. CDR1 and CDR2 from the germline V gene are SGHVS and FQNEAQ. V dropped 5 bases and J dropped 2 bases, with 13 bases sitting between them. This CDR3 is CASSPGTSAYEQYF. The CDR3 DNA follows: TGTGCCAGCAGCCCCGGGACAAGCGCCTACGAGCAGTACTTC.

The gene calls are TRBV7-2 and TRBJ1-1, with D possibly matching TRBD1 (5 bases). This CDR3 comprises 15 residues. The V gene lost 1 base and the J gene lost 1 base, with 10 bases spanning the gap. The germline CDR1 and CDR2 sequences are SGHTA and FQGNSA. For the CDR3, the DNA is TGTGCCAGCAGCTTAGTTTGGGGGTCGAACACTGAAGCTTTCTTT. Protein product: CASSLVWGSNTEAFF. Together with reference TRBV7-2 and TRBJ1-1, the CDR3 gives the full variable domain: GAGVSQSPSNKVTEKGKDVELRCDPISGHTALYWYRQSLGQGLEFLIYFQGNSAPDKSGLPSDRFSAERTGGSVSTLTIQRTQQEDSAVYLCASSLVWGSNTEAFFGQGTRLTVV.

V and J are TRBV19 and TRBJ1-1; the D is unclear. Trimming removed 6 bases at V and 4 bases at J, with 15 bases between. The CDR3 has 14 amino acids. Germline loops: CDR1 LNHDA, CDR2 SQIVND (reference sequence). In nucleotides, the CDR3 is TGTGCCAGTAGAATGGGAGGGTTGGGCACTGAAGCTTTCTTT. This encodes CASRMGGLGTEAFF. Full variable domain (rest looked up from reference TRBV19 and TRBJ1-1): DGGITQSPKYLFRKEGQNVTLSCEQNLNHDAMYWYRQDPGQGLRLIYYSQIVNDFQKGDIAEGYSVSREKKESFPLTVTSAQKNPTAFYLCASRMGGLGTEAFFGQGTRLTVV.

This clone was recorded a few times. V gene TRBV7-8 combines with J gene TRBJ2-1, with D perhaps matching TRBD1 or TRBD2 (5 bases each). V was cut by 5 bases and J by 12 bases, with 20 bases left in between. CDR3 size: 14 residues. CDR1 is SGHVS, CDR2 FQNEAQ, per germline. The CDR3: CASSTVGEGHPQFF. DNA for the CDR3: TGTGCCAGCAGCACCGTCGGCGAGGGGCATCCGCAGTTCTTC.

The chain joins TRBV5-8 to TRBJ2-4; D perhaps matches TRBD2 (5 bases). With 0 bases removed from V and 9 bases from J, the gap between germline ends came to 7 bases. The CDR3 is 12 residues long. From germline, CDR1 is SGHTS and CDR2 YDEGEE. In DNA, the CDR3 is TGTGCCAGCAGCTTGGGAGGGCCCATTCAGTACTTC. It codes for CASSLGGPIQYF.

The CDR3 DNA reads as TGCAGTGCTAGAAGTTCGGAGCAGTACTTC. Translation gives CSARSSEQYF. V usage is TRBV20-1 and J usage is TRBJ2-7; unclear D gene. V dropped 2 bases and J dropped 7 bases, with 6 bases sitting between them. The germline CDR1 and CDR2 sequences are DFQATT and SNEGSKA (reference sequence). CDR3 size: 10 residues.

This clone was seen only a few times. This chain connects TRBV15 to TRBJ1-1; 10 positions agree with TRBD1. This CDR3 has 14 residues. The germline V gene has CDR1 LNHNV and CDR2 YYDKDF (reference sequence). J gave up 1 base and V 5 bases, and 1 base lay outside the gene matches. CDR3 sequence reads: CATSGTGENTEAFF. The CDR3 region has the DNA TGTGCCACCAGCGGGACAGGGGAGAACACTGAAGCTTTCTTT.

This clone was detected many times. The chain joins TRBV7-9 to TRBJ2-1, with 8 bases aligning to TRBD2. This CDR3 contains 16 residues. J was trimmed by 1 base and V by 5 bases; bases with no gene match: 7. The V gene's germline CDR1 is SEHNR and CDR2 FQNEAQ (reference sequence). The CDR3: CASSPTSGGSYNEQFF. The CDR3 bases are TGTGCCAGCAGCCCCACGAGCGGGGGTTCCTACAATGAGCAGTTCTTC.

The chain is built from TRBV11-3 and TRBJ2-3; 14 bases are a match to TRBD2. J lost 5 bases, V lost 4 bases, and 5 bases had no gene match. The CDR3 spans 16 residues. CDR1 and CDR2 (germline): SGHNT, YENEEA. The DNA for the CDR3 is TGTGCCAGCAGCTCGGGACTAGCGGGAGAGGTAGATACGCAGTATTTT. Its protein product is CASSSGLAGEVDTQYF.

This chain connects TRBV4-2 to TRBJ1-1, with 7 bases matching TRBD1. Germline V gives CDR1 LGHNA, CDR2 YNFKEQ. After removal of 4 bases from V and 6 bases from J, the junction contained 11 bases not matched to a gene. The CDR3 spans 15 residues. The DNA of the CDR3 is TGTGCCAGCAGCCCGGGACAGCCTGATAACTCTGAAGCTTTCTTT. Its translation: CASSPGQPDNSEAFF.

V usage is TRBV19 and J usage is TRBJ2-7; 10 bases fit TRBD1. CDR3 length equals 16 residues. CDR1 is LNHDA, CDR2 SQIVND, per germline (reference sequence). Losses at the gene ends were 6 bases for V and 5 bases for J; bases not matched to a gene: 13. The CDR3 here is CASSPGSGQGMNEQYF. The CDR3 bases are TGTGCCAGTAGCCCAGGCTCGGGACAGGGGATGAACGAGCAGTACTTC.

This clone was counted a single time. This chain connects TRBV4-3 to TRBJ2-1, with D possibly matching TRBD1 (6 bases). The V gene lost 0 bases and the J gene lost 0 bases, with 9 bases spanning the gap. This CDR3 comprises 16 residues. In germline, CDR1 is LGHNA, CDR2 YSLEER. CDR3 sequence reads: CASSQDRGISYNEQFF. CDR3 DNA sequence: TGCGCCAGCAGCCAAGACAGGGGAATCTCCTACAATGAGCAGTTCTTC.

V gene TRBV5-1 combines with J gene TRBJ1-2; tentatively, D is TRBD1 (5 bases). Germline lookup yields CDR1 SGHRS and CDR2 YFSETQ. Trimming cost V 4 bases and J 6 bases, with 13 bases left between them. The CDR3 is 13 residues long. The DNA for the CDR3 is TGCGCCAGCAGCGGGGGGGGTCCCCATGGCTACACCTTC. Its protein product is CASSGGGPHGYTF.

V is TRBV6-1 and J is TRBJ1-2; D gene ambiguous. V was clipped by 6 bases and J by 2 bases, with 16 bases between them. CDR1 is MNHNS, CDR2 SASEGT, per germline. There are 15 residues in the CDR3. As DNA, the CDR3 is TGTGCCAGCAGATGGCTACTAAGTCCCAACTATGGCTACACCTTC. This sequence encodes CASRWLLSPNYGYTF.

The V gene is TRBV18, the J gene TRBJ2-7, with 7 bases lining up with TRBD1. Germline V gives CDR1 KGHSH, CDR2 LQKENI. Trimming took 2 bases from V and 0 from J; bases not matched to a gene: 4. The CDR3 is made up of 15 amino acids. CDR3 nucleotides: TGTGCCAGCTCACCAGGCAGGGACAGCTCCTACGAGCAGTACTTC. Protein sequence: CASSPGRDSSYEQYF.

The table lists this clone with a few counts. The gene calls are TRBV28 and TRBJ2-7, with TRBD1 as a possible D gene (6 bases). This CDR3 has 13 amino acids. V was pared by 6 bases and J by 4 bases, with 13 bases between. Germline assignment: CDR1 MDHEN and CDR2 SYDVKM. The CDR3 spells CASSPGTPYEQYF. The DNA of the CDR3 is TGTGCCAGCAGCCCCGGGACACCTTACGAGCAGTACTTC.

The chain employs TRBV11-2 and TRBJ2-5; possible D gene TRBD2, 5 bases. CDR3 size: 12 residues. Trimming left V 8 bases short and J 2 bases short, with 9 bases between. CDR1 and CDR2 from the germline V gene are SGHAT and FQNNGV. The CDR3, as DNA: TGTGCCAGCTCCGGGGTTCAAGAGACCCAGTACTTC. Protein: CASSGVQETQYF.

This clone turned up a few times. The V call is TRBV27, the J call TRBJ2-1, with TRBD2 matching 10 bases. CDR3 size: 15 residues. V dropped 2 bases and J dropped 3; count of bases not matched to a gene: 1. Germline CDR1 and CDR2: MNHEY and SMNVEV (reference sequence). The CDR3 nucleotides are TGTGCCAGCAGTTTAGGACTAGCGGTCTACAATGAGCAGTTCTTC. Its translation: CASSLGLAVYNEQFF.

The chain couples TRBV28 to TRBJ1-2; TRBD1 might be the D (5 bases). The CDR3 runs to 14 residues. Germline V gene lookup returns CDR1 MDHEN and CDR2 SYDVKM. The V end was cut by 7 bases, the J end by 8 bases, with 20 bases between. The CDR3, as DNA: TGTGCCAGCACCCCCATATCCTCCGGGGGGGGCTACACCTTC. It codes for CASTPISSGGGYTF.

V gene TRBV20-1 combines with J gene TRBJ2-7; D is undetermined. V lost 3 bases and J 9 bases, leaving 12 bases between the germline ends. From germline, CDR1 is DFQATT and CDR2 SNEGSKA (reference sequence). This CDR3 region has 11 residues. CDR3 loop: CSASLGERQYF. The CDR3 region has the DNA TGCAGTGCTAGTCTAGGAGAAAGGCAGTACTTC.

The V call is TRBV25-1, the J call TRBJ2-7, with TRBD1 identical over 9 bases. Per the germline V gene, CDR1 is MGHDK and CDR2 is SYGVNS. V shed 2 bases, J shed 2 bases, and the junction held 7 bases outside the gene matches. This CDR3 is 16 amino acids long. The CDR3 nucleotides are TGTGCCAGCAGTGAAACCCCGGGACAGGGTGCCTACGAGCAGTACTTC. Translation gives CASSETPGQGAYEQYF.